This TCR beta chain was recorded in a study of cytomegalovirus exposure and HLA in healthy donors. The V and J ends lost 0 bases and 9 bases, in that order; junction bases with no gene match: 8. CDR1 GTSNPN and CDR2 SVGIG come from the germline V gene (reference sequence). The CDR3 runs 15 residues. The PCR was carried out with 60 Vbeta primers and 13 Jbeta primers. Using immunoSEQ multiplex PCR, the repertoire was profiled, and TCRdb retains in-frame clones only, with some absent. This sample yields 95,000 to 150,000 clones, of which 75% are seen a single time; roughly 3% belongs to the top ten. The chain joins TRBV30 to TRBJ2-5, with 12 bases identical to TRBD2. This sequence originates from a woman in her 40s in good health and CMV-seropositive. Sequencing was done on a sample of PBMCs. Here the CDR3 reads CAWSVLAGGGEAQYF. CDR3 nucleotide sequence: TGTGCCTGGAGTGTACTAGCGGGGGGCGGGGAGGCCCAGTACTTC.